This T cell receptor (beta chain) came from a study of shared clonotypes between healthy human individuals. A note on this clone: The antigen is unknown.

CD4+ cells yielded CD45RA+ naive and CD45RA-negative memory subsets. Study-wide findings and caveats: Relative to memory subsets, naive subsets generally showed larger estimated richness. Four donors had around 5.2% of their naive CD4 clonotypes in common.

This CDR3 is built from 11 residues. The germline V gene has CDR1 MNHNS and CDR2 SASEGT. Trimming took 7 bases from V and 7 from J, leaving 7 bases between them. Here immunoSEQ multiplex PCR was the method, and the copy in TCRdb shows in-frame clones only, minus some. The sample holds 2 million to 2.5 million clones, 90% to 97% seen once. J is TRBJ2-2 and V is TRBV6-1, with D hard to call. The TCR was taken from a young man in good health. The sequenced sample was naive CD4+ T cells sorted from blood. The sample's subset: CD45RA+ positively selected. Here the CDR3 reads CASNSIGELFF. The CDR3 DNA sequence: TGTGCCAGCAACAGCATCGGGGAGCTGTTTTTT.